This T cell receptor beta chain was profiled in a study of T cell clonality in common variable immunodeficiency. Study findings and constraints: CVID patient heterogeneity limited repertoire-clinical complication correlations. TCRbeta clonality was increased in CVID versus healthy controls.

This clone occurred many times. Its antigen is still unknown. The repertoire was sequenced with immunoSEQ multiplex PCR; TCRdb's copy has only in-frame clones and lacks some. Captured here are roughly 29,000 clones, none seen once; the top ten comprise about an eighth. The TCR comes from a person aged 18 to 75 in good health. Sequences were obtained from peripheral blood mononuclear cells.

CDR3 DNA (partial): TGTGCCAGCAGTGACCCCGGGACTTTTATGGATGGAGATACG. Translated: CASSDPGTFMDGDT. The full-length CDR3 reads as CASSDPGTFMDGDTQYF. V gene TRBV6-4 combines with J gene TRBJ2-3; D possibly corresponds to TRBD2 (6 bases). The CDR3 end falls 3 residues outside the read, so it is completed with the germline J gene. CDR3 length: 17 amino acids. The V end was cut by 2 bases, the J end by 5 bases, with 20 bases between. Germline-derived CDR1 and CDR2 are MRHNA and SNTAGT.